Below, 20 T cell receptor beta chains from the same sample are listed, as sequenced in a study of blood T cell repertoires in COVID-19. Clones were read by immunoSEQ multiplex PCR, and TCRdb kept only the in-frame ones, dropping some. The table lists 200,000 to 250,000 clones, 84% of them singletons. Material for sequencing was peripheral blood. The receptors shown here come from a woman of 80 years or more with active or convalescent COVID-19.

The rearrangement links TRBV7-2 to TRBJ2-3; 8 positions agree with TRBD2. The CDR3 length is 15 residues. Germline CDR1 SGHTA, CDR2 FQGNSA. V lost 4 bases and J lost 5; bases outside the gene matches: 8. The CDR3 nucleotides read TGTGCCAGCAGCTCAGGACTCGGGAGGGGAGATACGCAGTATTTT. Protein product: CASSSGLGRGDTQYF.

V usage is TRBV12-3 or TRBV12-4 and J usage is TRBJ2-7, with a tentative D call TRBD2 (7 bases). V lost 3 bases to trimming and J lost 4 bases, with 10 bases between them. The length of the CDR3 is 13 residues. The CDR3 DNA reads as TGTGCCAGCAGTTTGGGGAGGGGGTACGAGCAGTACTTC. Translation gives CASSLGRGYEQYF.

A single count supports this clone. This rearrangement joins TRBV18 to TRBJ1-1; a weak D match, TRBD1 (5 bases). The V end lost 1 base, the J end lost 0 bases, and 6 bases lay between the germline ends. CDR1 KGHSH and CDR2 LQKENI come from the germline V gene. This CDR3 has 14 amino acids. CDR3 in DNA: TGTGCCAGCTCACCACGACAGATGAACACTGAAGCTTTCTTT. Its translation: CASSPRQMNTEAFF.

J is TRBJ1-1 and V is TRBV6-2 or TRBV6-3; the match to TRBD1 covers 12 bases. The CDR3 totals 16 residues. V lost 5 bases and J lost 1; bases outside the gene matches: 5. From germline, CDR1 is MNHEY and CDR2 SVGEGT. The CDR3 DNA follows: TGTGCCAGCAGTCCCAGGGACAGGGGGCGGAACACTGAAGCTTTCTTT. This translates into CASSPRDRGRNTEAFF.

This chain's CDR3 is CASSYSTTGVAFF. The CDR3, as DNA: TGTGCCAGCAGTTACTCGACGACAGGGGTGGCTTTCTTT. This rearrangement joins TRBV6-5 to TRBJ1-1; 8 bases are a match to TRBD1. The CDR3 covers 13 residues. Germline lookup yields CDR1 MNHEY and CDR2 SVGAGI. V shed 0 bases and J 11 bases; nucleotides not matched to a gene: 5.

This clone appeared a few times. The rearrangement uses TRBV5-4 and TRBJ1-4; a possible D gene is TRBD1 (5 bases). V was cut by 4 bases and J by 8 bases, with 12 bases left in between. This CDR3 has 13 residues. Looked up from germline, CDR1 is SGHNT and CDR2 is YYREEE (reference sequence). In nucleotides, the CDR3 is TGTGCCAGCAGCGGGGGAGGGGAAGAAAAACTGTTTTTT. This translates into CASSGGGEEKLFF. The full variable domain, with the rest looked up from reference TRBV5-4 and TRBJ1-4, is ETGVTQSPTHLIKTRGQQVTLRCSSQSGHNTVSWYQQALGQGPQFIFQYYREEENGRGNFPPRFSGLQFPNYSSELNVNALELDDSALYLCASSGGGEEKLFFGSGTQLSVL.

The V call is TRBV5-4, the J call TRBJ2-7; D perhaps matches TRBD2 (5 bases). V shed 3 bases and J shed 2 bases, with 6 bases lying between them. This CDR3 comprises 12 residues. In germline, CDR1 is SGHNT, CDR2 YYREEE (reference sequence). The CDR3 region has the DNA TGTGCCAGCAGCTCCGGGGCCTACGAGCAGTACTTC. Translation: CASSSGAYEQYF. The variable domain in full, with the rest retrieved from reference TRBV5-4 and TRBJ2-7, is ETGVTQSPTHLIKTRGQQVTLRCSSQSGHNTVSWYQQALGQGPQFIFQYYREEENGRGNFPPRFSGLQFPNYSSELNVNALELDDSALYLCASSSGAYEQYFGPGTRLTVT.

This clone was detected only a few times. J is TRBJ1-1 and V is TRBV19; D call uncertain. With 6 bases removed from V and 11 bases from J, the gap between germline ends came to 19 bases. The germline V gene encodes CDR1 LNHDA and CDR2 SQIVND (reference sequence). The CDR3 consists of 13 residues. The CDR3 sequence: CASSRRDPGAAFF. The CDR3, as DNA: TGTGCCAGTAGCCGGCGGGATCCTGGTGCGGCTTTCTTT.

The V gene is TRBV5-1, the J gene TRBJ2-2; 7 nucleotides agree with TRBD1. The length of the CDR3 is 15 residues. In germline, CDR1 is SGHRS, CDR2 YFSETQ. The V gene end was trimmed by 0 bases and the J gene end by 4 bases; junction bases not matched to a gene: 3. CDR3 DNA: TGCGCCAGCAGCTTGGGACAGGGTAGCACCGGGGAGCTGTTTTTT. The encoded protein is CASSLGQGSTGELFF. Combining the CDR3 with reference TRBV5-1 and TRBJ2-2 gives the whole variable domain KAGVTQTPRYLIKTRGQQVTLSCSPISGHRSVSWYQQTPGQGLQFLFEYFSETQRNKGNFPGRFSGRQFSNSRSEMNVSTLELGDSALYLCASSLGQGSTGELFFGEGSRLTVL.

The V call is TRBV5-1, the J call TRBJ1-1; D ambiguous. V lost 0 bases, J lost 3 bases, and 3 bases lay in between. Germline assignment: CDR1 SGHRS and CDR2 YFSETQ. There are 12 residues in the CDR3. The CDR3 spells CASSLADTEAFF. The CDR3 DNA reads as TGCGCCAGCAGCTTGGCTGACACTGAAGCTTTCTTT. The full variable domain, rest sourced from reference TRBV5-1 and TRBJ1-1, is KAGVTQTPRYLIKTRGQQVTLSCSPISGHRSVSWYQQTPGQGLQFLFEYFSETQRNKGNFPGRFSGRQFSNSRSEMNVSTLELGDSALYLCASSLADTEAFFGQGTRLTVV.

J is TRBJ2-7 and V is TRBV11-3; the match to TRBD1 covers 7 bases. The CDR3 runs to 12 residues. The V and J ends lost 3 bases and 5 bases, in that order; junction bases with no gene match: 1. In germline, CDR1 is SGHNT, CDR2 YENEEA. The CDR3: CASSFTGDEQYF. The DNA of the CDR3 is TGTGCCAGCAGCTTCACAGGGGACGAGCAGTACTTC.

The chain links TRBV9 to TRBJ2-2; D ambiguous. CDR1 SGDLS and CDR2 YYNGEE come from the germline V gene. The CDR3 runs 14 residues. V was pared by 2 bases and J by 1 base, with 6 bases between. The CDR3 region has the DNA TGTGCCAGCAGCGTGAGAGAGAACACCGGGGAGCTGTTTTTT. Protein: CASSVRENTGELFF. The full variable domain, in which reference TRBV9 and TRBJ2-2 provide the parts outside the CDR3, is DSGVTQTPKHLITATGQRVTLRCSPRSGDLSVYWYQQSLDQGLQFLIQYYNGEERAKGNILERFSAQQFPDLHSELNLSSLELGDSALYFCASSVRENTGELFFGEGSRLTVL.

The V gene is TRBV5-1, the J gene TRBJ2-5; maybe TRBD1 (6 bases). Trimming took off 4 bases at V and 2 bases at J, with 12 bases between the two ends. The CDR3 is made up of 14 amino acids. Germline assignment: CDR1 SGHRS and CDR2 YFSETQ. CDR3 nucleotide sequence: TGCGCCAGCAGCCTCGGGACAACTCAAGAGACCCAGTACTTC. Translating gives CASSLGTTQETQYF.

The rearrangement joins TRBV11-3 to TRBJ1-4, with D perhaps TRBD1 (6 bases). Germline V gene sequence: CDR1 SGHNT, CDR2 YENEEA. CDR3 length: 15 residues. Trimming shortened V by 5 bases and J by 1 base, and 11 bases separated the two germline ends. CDR3 DNA: TGTGCCAGCAGCCCTCCGGGACAAACTAATGAAAAACTGTTTTTT. Translating it yields CASSPPGQTNEKLFF.

This sequence joins TRBV19 and TRBJ1-2, with 9 nucleotides matching TRBD1. The germline V gene encodes CDR1 LNHDA and CDR2 SQIVND (reference sequence). The CDR3 length is 15 residues. With V trimmed by 5 bases and J by 6 bases, 10 bases remained unmatched. The CDR3 DNA sequence: TGTGCCAGTAGTGGGGGTTTGGGACAGGGAAATGGCTACACCTTC. The encoded protein is CASSGGLGQGNGYTF.

J is TRBJ1-1 and V is TRBV30; D gene uncertain. The CDR3 covers 13 residues. Per the germline V gene, CDR1 is GTSNPN and CDR2 is SVGIG (reference sequence). V was shortened by 1 base and J by 3 bases, with 9 bases between the two germline ends. CDR3 protein: CAWSDAGDTEAFF. The CDR3 bases are TGTGCCTGGAGTGACGCAGGCGACACTGAAGCTTTCTTT.

This clone appeared a few times. V and J are TRBV7-9 and TRBJ2-5; possibly TRBD2 for D (6 bases). The germline V gene encodes CDR1 SEHNR and CDR2 FQNEAQ (reference sequence). This CDR3 contains 15 residues. V lost 6 bases and J lost 5, with 19 bases in between. DNA for the CDR3: TGTGCCAGCAGGGACGGGAGCTGGCGCGCGGAGACCCAGTACTTC. It yields the protein CASRDGSWRAETQYF.

CDR3 protein: CASSPGGGPGANYGYTF. In nucleotides, the CDR3 is TGCGCCAGCAGCCCGGGCGGTGGCCCGGGGGCTAACTATGGCTACACCTTC. The chain links TRBV5-1 to TRBJ1-2; TRBD1 might be the D (5 bases). The CDR3 extends over 17 amino acids. V was shortened by 4 bases and J by 0 bases, with 19 bases between the two germline ends. CDR1 is SGHRS, CDR2 YFSETQ, per germline. The variable domain in full, with the rest retrieved from reference TRBV5-1 and TRBJ1-2, is KAGVTQTPRYLIKTRGQQVTLSCSPISGHRSVSWYQQTPGQGLQFLFEYFSETQRNKGNFPGRFSGRQFSNSRSEMNVSTLELGDSALYLCASSPGGGPGANYGYTFGSGTRLTVV.

The genes are TRBV2 and TRBJ2-5; no definite D call. Germline V gene sequence: CDR1 SNHLY, CDR2 FYNNEI. Between the trimmed V and J ends, which lost 4 bases and 1 base, there was a span of 4 bases. This CDR3 has 12 residues. The CDR3 here is CASSVAQETQYF. The CDR3 region has the DNA TGTGCCAGCAGTGTGGCCCAAGAGACCCAGTACTTC.

This chain links TRBV18 with TRBJ1-2; D perhaps matches TRBD1 (6 bases). Germline-derived CDR1 and CDR2 are KGHSH and LQKENI. The CDR3 is 15 amino acids. V was trimmed by 0 bases and J by 8 bases, leaving 16 bases between them. The CDR3 sequence: CASSPPLGQRFGYTF. CDR3 nucleotides: TGTGCCAGCTCACCACCGTTAGGACAGCGCTTCGGCTACACCTTC.